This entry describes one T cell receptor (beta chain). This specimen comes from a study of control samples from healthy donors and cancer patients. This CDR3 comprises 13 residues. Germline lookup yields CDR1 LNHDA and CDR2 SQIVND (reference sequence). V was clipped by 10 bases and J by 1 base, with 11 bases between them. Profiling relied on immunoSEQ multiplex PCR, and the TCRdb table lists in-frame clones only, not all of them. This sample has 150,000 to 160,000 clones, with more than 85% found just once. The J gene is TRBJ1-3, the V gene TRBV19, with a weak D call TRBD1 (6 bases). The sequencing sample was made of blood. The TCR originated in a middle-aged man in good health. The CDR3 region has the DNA TGTGCCACCGAGAGGGGGTCTGGAAACACCATATATTTT. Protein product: CATERGSGNTIYF.